Listed here are 5 T cell receptor beta chains from one sample, sequenced in a study of blood T cells in healthy people across ages. PCR was performed a second time for roughly 7 to 12 cycles using a sample-barcoded 5' primer and a J-beta primer mix. One entry per CDR3 protein, called by TCRdb with MiXCR from the 5' RACE reads. This sample has 650,000 to 800,000 distinct CDR3 sequences, with around two fifths found just once. The source material was blood. The receptors derive from a man aged 55 to 69 in good health.

This chain joins TRBV27 and TRBJ2-4, with D possibly called TRBD1 or TRBD2 (5 bases each). V dropped 2 bases and J dropped 0 bases, with 8 bases sitting between them. There are 15 residues in the CDR3. Germline CDR1 and CDR2: MNHEY and SMNVEV (reference sequence). The CDR3: CASSLAGTAKNIQYF. CDR3 DNA: TGTGCCAGCAGTTTAGCCGGGACAGCCAAAAACATTCAGTACTTC.

This clonotype has just a few counts. This chain links TRBV20-1 with TRBJ1-5; 7 positions agree with TRBD1. The CDR3 spans 15 residues. V trimming: 5 bases; J trimming: 2 bases; junction bases outside the gene matches: 9. Germline CDR1 is DFQATT and CDR2 is SNEGSKA (reference sequence). CDR3 sequence reads: CSAFDSTGRNQPQHF. Here the CDR3 DNA reads TGCAGTGCTTTTGATTCGACAGGGCGCAATCAGCCCCAGCATTTT.

This clonotype has just a few counts. The chain recombines TRBV28 with TRBJ2-3; D call uncertain. With 2 bases removed from V and 9 bases from J, the gap between germline ends came to 9 bases. CDR1 is MDHEN, CDR2 SYDVKM, per germline. The CDR3 has 12 residues. The CDR3 sequence: CASSLRRDTQYF. The CDR3 nucleotides are TGTGCCAGCAGTTTAAGGAGAGACACGCAGTATTTT.

The V call is TRBV12-5, the J call TRBJ2-3, with 8 bases lining up with TRBD2. CDR1 and CDR2 from the germline V gene are LGHNT and FRNRAP. The length of the CDR3 is 12 residues. CDR3 DNA: TGTGCCACCCGGGGGGGCCTCGATACGCAGTATTTT. Translated: CATRGGLDTQYF. The full variable domain, completed using reference TRBV12-5 and TRBJ2-3, is DARVTQTPRHKVTEMGQEVTMRCQPILGHNTVFWYRQTMMQGLELLAYFRNRAPLDDSGMPKDRFSAEMPDATLATLKIQPSEPRDSAVYFCATRGGLDTQYFGPGTRLTVL.

This clonotype turned up a few times. This sequence joins TRBV6-1 and TRBJ2-1; D uncertain. This CDR3 has 14 residues. Germline V lookup: CDR1 MNHNS, CDR2 SASEGT. The ends were cut back, 9 bases at V and 0 bases at J, with 12 bases in the middle. CDR3 DNA sequence: TGTGCCAGTGGGCTGAACCCCTCCTACAATGAGCAGTTCTTC. Amino acids: CASGLNPSYNEQFF.